What follows are 16 T cell receptor beta chains derived from one specimen sequenced in a study of T cells in tumors after PD-1 blockade. Assay used: immunoSEQ multiplex PCR; TCRdb lists only in-frame clones, some missing. The table lists more than 12,000 clones, about 67% of them singletons. Sequencing was performed on tumor tissue, taken after anti-PD-1 treatment. All receptors come from a human donor with cutaneous squamous cell carcinoma.

The chain joins TRBV4-3 to TRBJ2-7; 7 bases line up with TRBD2. The length of the CDR3 is 15 residues. With V trimmed by 0 bases and J by 7 bases, 9 bases remained unmatched. Germline V gene data show CDR1 as LGHNA and CDR2 as YSLEER. In DNA form, the CDR3 reads TGCGCCAGCAGCCAAGATTTCGCGGCCGGGGGGGAGCAGTACTTC. This sequence encodes CASSQDFAAGGEQYF.

The V call is TRBV5-1, the J call TRBJ2-5; D might be TRBD1 or TRBD2, each matching 7 bases. Germline CDR1 SGHRS, CDR2 YFSETQ. V lost 3 bases and J lost 5, with 20 bases in between. The length of the CDR3 is 16 residues. The CDR3 protein is CASSSVPGGARETQYF. For the CDR3, the DNA is TGCGCCAGCAGCTCGGTCCCAGGGGGGGCCCGGGAGACCCAGTACTTC.

This clone counts as medium-sized. At one boundary the junction diverges from the germline segment, which might be a read error. The chain is built from TRBV7-7 and TRBJ2-2, with TRBD1 as a possible D gene (6 bases). The CDR3 is 15 amino acids. Germline CDR1 SSHAT, CDR2 FNYEAQ (reference sequence). This CDR3 is CASSFRTANTGELFF. Written as DNA, the CDR3 is TGTGCTAGCAGCTTTAGGACAGCGAACACCGGGGAGCTGTTTTTT. Combining the CDR3 with reference TRBV7-7 and TRBJ2-2 gives the whole variable domain GAGVSQSPRYKVTKRGQDVTLRCDPISSHATLYWYQQALGQGPEFLTYFNYEAQPDKSGLPSDRFSAERPEGSISTLTIQRTEQRDSAMYRCASSFRTANTGELFFGEGSRLTVL.

This clone was seen just once. The genes are TRBV7-3 and TRBJ2-2; 10 nucleotides align to TRBD2. Germline V gene sequence: CDR1 SGHTA, CDR2 FQGTGA. CDR3 length equals 18 residues. Germline trimming cut 5 bases from V and 4 bases from J; bases unmatched to any gene: 13. In nucleotides, the CDR3 is TGTGCCAGCAGCGCTCTAGCGGGAGTAACCACCGGCACCGGGGAGCTGTTTTTT. Translation gives CASSALAGVTTGTGELFF.

The chain uses TRBV5-1 and TRBJ2-5; 7 bases map to TRBD1. Trimming at V came to 4 bases and at J to 5 bases, leaving 14 bases not matched to a gene. This CDR3 comprises 16 residues. Germline CDR1 reads SGHRS; CDR2 reads YFSETQ. CDR3 in amino acids: CASSPGTEGRAETQYF. For the CDR3, the DNA is TGCGCCAGCAGCCCAGGGACAGAGGGACGGGCGGAGACCCAGTACTTC. Based on the CDR3 plus reference TRBV5-1 and TRBJ2-5, the full variable domain is KAGVTQTPRYLIKTRGQQVTLSCSPISGHRSVSWYQQTPGQGLQFLFEYFSETQRNKGNFPGRFSGRQFSNSRSEMNVSTLELGDSALYLCASSPGTEGRAETQYFGPGTRLLVL.

The chain links TRBV27 to TRBJ1-2; 7 nucleotides match TRBD1. CDR3 length: 14 residues. The germline V gene has CDR1 MNHEY and CDR2 SMNVEV (reference sequence). Trimming took 6 bases from V and 5 from J; bases not matched to a gene: 9. CDR3 residues: CASSNYRGGYGYTF. The CDR3 coding sequence is TGTGCCAGCAGCAACTACAGGGGTGGTTATGGCTACACCTTC.

This chain connects TRBV5-1 to TRBJ2-5; 8 bases fit TRBD1. Germline loops: CDR1 SGHRS, CDR2 YFSETQ. The CDR3 sequence is 16 residues long. J lost 1 base, V lost 0 bases, and 5 bases had no gene match. The CDR3 DNA reads TGCGCCAGCAGCTTGGTCGGGGGACAGGTCCAAGAGACCCAGTACTTC. It encodes CASSLVGGQVQETQYF.

This rearrangement joins TRBV15 to TRBJ2-5, with 7 nucleotides matching TRBD2. The germline V gene encodes CDR1 LNHNV and CDR2 YYDKDF (reference sequence). J was trimmed by 0 bases and V by 5 bases; bases with no gene match: 6. This CDR3 comprises 15 residues. The CDR3 DNA sequence: TGTGCCACCAGCGGGAGGGAGGGGTACCAAGAGACCCAGTACTTC. Encoded protein: CATSGREGYQETQYF.

The gene calls are TRBV10-3 and TRBJ1-2; D call uncertain. V shed 4 bases and J shed 0 bases, with 3 bases lying between them. This CDR3 is 12 amino acids long. Germline V gene sequence: CDR1 ENHRY, CDR2 SYGVKD. CDR3 in DNA: TGTGCCATCAGTGCTGCTAACTATGGCTACACCTTC. Translation: CAISAANYGYTF.

Only a few counts were recorded for this clone. The V and J genes are TRBV5-4 and TRBJ1-3, with D perhaps matching TRBD1 (5 bases). The CDR3 runs 15 residues. Trimming took 4 bases from V and 9 from J, leaving 20 bases between them. Looked up from germline, CDR1 is SGHNT and CDR2 is YYREEE (reference sequence). CDR3 in amino acids: CASSTGQRAGSTIYF. The CDR3 nucleotides read TGTGCCAGCAGCACAGGACAAAGAGCCGGGAGCACCATATATTTT.

CDR3 sequence reads: CASSSGNTDTQYF. DNA of the CDR3: TGTGCCAGCAGTAGCGGAAACACAGATACGCAGTATTTT. V gene TRBV12-3 or TRBV12-4 combines with J gene TRBJ2-3; D may be TRBD2 (5 bases). The length of the CDR3 is 13 residues. V was shortened by 5 bases and J by 2 bases, with 8 bases between the two germline ends.

This clone was seen only once. The chain combines TRBV3-1 (or the pseudogene TRBV3-2) with TRBJ1-1; 9 bases are a match to TRBD1. The germline V gene has CDR1 LGHDT and CDR2 YNNKEL (reference sequence). The CDR3 is 17 amino acids. The ends lost 2 bases at V and 4 bases at J; junction bases unmatched: 11. In DNA form, the CDR3 reads TGTGCCAGCAGCCAAACCGGGACAGGGAAAGCGGGCACTGAAGCTTTCTTT. Translating gives CASSQTGTGKAGTEAFF.

V gene TRBV7-6 combines with J gene TRBJ1-2; the D gene is possibly TRBD1 (5 bases). V lost 0 bases to trimming and J lost 8 bases, with 10 bases between them. This CDR3 has 13 residues. Germline lookup yields CDR1 SGHVS and CDR2 FNYEAQ. The CDR3 sequence: CASSLAAGDGYTF. The CDR3 coding sequence is TGTGCCAGCAGCTTAGCAGCGGGGGACGGCTACACCTTC.

This clone was seen a few times. V is TRBV30 and J is TRBJ1-1, with D possibly being TRBD1 (5 bases). V lost 0 bases to trimming and J lost 1 base, with 15 bases between them. The CDR3 length is 16 residues. Germline loops: CDR1 GTSNPN, CDR2 SVGIG (reference sequence). CDR3 amino acids: CAWSVQETSGNTEAFF. Written as DNA, the CDR3 is TGTGCCTGGAGTGTACAGGAGACTTCGGGGAACACTGAAGCTTTCTTT.

The chain links TRBV4-1 to TRBJ2-5; 8 bases agree with TRBD2. J was trimmed by 5 bases and V by 4 bases; bases with no gene match: 12. This CDR3 has 16 amino acids. Germline-derived CDR1 and CDR2 are MGHRA and YSYEKL. This CDR3 is CASSRDSGGPRETQYF. CDR3 DNA sequence: TGCGCCAGCAGCCGCGACTCGGGAGGGCCGCGGGAGACCCAGTACTTC.

Remarks on this clone: Relative to the germline gene, one junction end is altered; a read error may explain this. The chain carries TRBV20-1 and TRBJ1-5; no clear D gene. The CDR3 runs 10 residues. In germline, CDR1 is DFQATT, CDR2 SNEGSKA (reference sequence). The CDR3 coding sequence is TGCAGTGCTCGAGATCAGCCCCAGCATTTT. This encodes CSARDQPQHF.